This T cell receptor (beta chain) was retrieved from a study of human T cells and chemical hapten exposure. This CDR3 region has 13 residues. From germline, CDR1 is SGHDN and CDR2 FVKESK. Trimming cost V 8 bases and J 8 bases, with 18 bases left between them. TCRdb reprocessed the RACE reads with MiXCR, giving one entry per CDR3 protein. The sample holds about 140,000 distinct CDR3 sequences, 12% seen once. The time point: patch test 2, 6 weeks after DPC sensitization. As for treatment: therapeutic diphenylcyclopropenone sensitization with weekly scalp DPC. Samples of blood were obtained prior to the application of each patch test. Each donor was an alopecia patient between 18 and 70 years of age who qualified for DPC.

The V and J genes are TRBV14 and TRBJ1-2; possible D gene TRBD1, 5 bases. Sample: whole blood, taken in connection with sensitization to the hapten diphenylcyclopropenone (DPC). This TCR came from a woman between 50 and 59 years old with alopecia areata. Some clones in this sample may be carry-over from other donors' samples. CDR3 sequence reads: CASATSGTGGYTF. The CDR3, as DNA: TGTGCCAGCGCCACCTCCGGGACGGGCGGCTACACCTTC.